This TCR beta chain emerged from a study of technical replicates of blood from a few donors (dated by TCRdb to about 2017). Including the terminal cysteine and phenylalanine, the CDR3 comprises 13 residues. The entry retains the CDR3 DNA only, 39 bases that are in frame from base 1. V drops 8 bases and J drops 1 base, leaving 6 bases in between. For CDR1 and CDR2, the germline V gene lists MNHEY and SVGAGI. Library preparation used the immunoSEQ multiplex PCR assay. TCRdb mirrors the immuneACCESS table, restricted to in-frame sequences. Some clones are absent from its copies; in checked studies, under half trace to an unresolved V gene, and the reason for the others is unknown. The sample has 65,000 to 90,000 clones on record, 98% of them singletons. The top ten constitute roughly 0.2% of the sample. Comment on this clone: No cognate antigen has been identified for it. Per-nucleotide qualities are absent, and no much larger clonotype sits a single base away.

The chain links TRBV6-5 with TRBJ2-6; the D gene remains uncertain. The sequenced material came from T cells isolated from PBMCs. This receptor was identified in a human donor in good health. The CDR3 region: CASSLSGANVLTF. The nucleotide sequence reads TGTGCCAGCTCCTTATCTGGGGCCAACGTCCTGACTTTC.